The 5 T cell receptor beta chains below come from one sample, sequenced in a study of T cell responses to AZD1222 COVID-19 vaccine. Some clones are missing from TCRdb's copy, which holds only in-frame ones; the method was immunoSEQ multiplex PCR. The sample carries 90,000 to 130,000 clones, roughly 92% recorded once. Sequencing used peripheral blood, obtained 28 days after the second AZD1222 dose. All receptors derive from an adult who received the AZD1222 COVID-19 vaccine.

The genes are TRBV11-2 and TRBJ2-3; 8 bases line up with TRBD2. The V and J ends lost 2 bases and 3 bases, in that order; junction bases with no gene match: 1. CDR3 length: 14 amino acids. Looked up from germline, CDR1 is SGHAT and CDR2 is FQNNGV. The CDR3, as DNA: TGTGCCAGCAGCTTACAGCGGGGGACAGATACGCAGTATTTT. Its protein product is CASSLQRGTDTQYF.

The V and J genes are TRBV6-5 and TRBJ2-3; 7 positions match TRBD2. The CDR3 runs to 15 residues. The V and J ends lost 2 bases and 0 bases, in that order; junction bases with no gene match: 2. Germline V gene sequence: CDR1 MNHEY, CDR2 SVGAGI. CDR3 region: CASSYGAGSTDTQYF. As DNA, the CDR3 is TGTGCCAGCAGTTACGGAGCGGGGAGCACAGATACGCAGTATTTT.

The chain employs TRBV6-5 and TRBJ1-6; 9 bases are a match to TRBD1. The germline CDR1 and CDR2 sequences are MNHEY and SVGAGI. The CDR3 is 14 residues long. Trimming took 6 bases from V and 10 from J; bases not matched to a gene: 7. CDR3: CASSTGTGLSPLHF. CDR3 coding DNA: TGTGCCAGCAGCACCGGGACAGGGCTATCACCCCTCCACTTT.

This chain links TRBV9 with TRBJ2-7, with D maybe TRBD1 (5 bases). Trimming pared 4 bases from V and 2 bases from J, leaving 13 bases between. Germline CDR1 SGDLS, CDR2 YYNGEE. The CDR3 is made up of 14 amino acids. In DNA, the CDR3 is TGTGCCAGCAGCTTTTACGACAGCCCCTACGAGCAGTACTTC. Translated: CASSFYDSPYEQYF.

This clone has only one observation. V usage is TRBV12-3 or TRBV12-4 and J usage is TRBJ2-5; 8 nucleotides line up with TRBD1. This CDR3 is 13 amino acids long. With 6 bases clipped from V and 4 bases from J, the junction kept 4 bases outside the gene matches. The CDR3 protein is CASSTGQGETQYF. The CDR3 coding sequence is TGTGCCAGCAGCACAGGACAGGGAGAGACCCAGTACTTC.